This T cell receptor (beta chain) was sequenced during a study of blood T cells in healthy people across ages. A second PCR of about 6 to 11 cycles used a sample-barcoded 5' primer and a J-beta primer mix. TCRdb used MiXCR to reprocess the 5' RACE reads, holding one entry per CDR3 protein. The sample comprises approximately 730,000 distinct CDR3 sequences, roughly 47% of which are singletons, and less than 25% rests with the top ten. This clonotype was counted only a few times. Germline CDR1 and CDR2: LGHDT and YNNKEL (reference sequence). V lost 5 bases and J lost 10, with 17 bases in between. The CDR3 covers 13 residues.

The chain joins TRBV3-1 to TRBJ1-2; TRBD1 is a possible D gene (5 bases). This TCR was recovered from a woman in her sixties or seventies in good health. The material sequenced was blood. Here the CDR3 reads CASSGRGAGVYTF. The CDR3, as DNA: TGTGCCAGCAGCGGACGCGGAGCGGGGGTCTACACCTTC.